Here is one TCR beta chain with its context. The antigen remains unidentified. The sample is drawn from a study of T cell responses to AZD1222 COVID-19 vaccine. Whole-study results and caveats: Baseline serostatus was positive in only a handful of AZD1222 recipients. Unmutated regions of variants are reportedly targeted by nearly half of spike-specific TCRs.

Generated by immunoSEQ multiplex PCR, the TCRdb table keeps only in-frame clones and is missing some. The top ten hold 6% to 7% of the sample, which has about 130,000 clones, 85% to 95% seen once. The V segment lost 1 base and the J segment 2 bases; nucleotides outside the gene matches: 8. This CDR3 contains 16 residues. Germline V lookup: CDR1 SGHRS, CDR2 YFSETQ. V is TRBV5-1 and J is TRBJ1-1; 7 positions match TRBD1. The clonotype was recovered from an adult who received the AZD1222 COVID-19 vaccine. Source: peripheral blood, taken 28 days after the second AZD1222 dose. The CDR3 region has the DNA TGCGCCAGCAGCTTGTTTCCGGGACAGCAAAACACTGAAGCTTTCTTT. The encoded protein is CASSLFPGQQNTEAFF.